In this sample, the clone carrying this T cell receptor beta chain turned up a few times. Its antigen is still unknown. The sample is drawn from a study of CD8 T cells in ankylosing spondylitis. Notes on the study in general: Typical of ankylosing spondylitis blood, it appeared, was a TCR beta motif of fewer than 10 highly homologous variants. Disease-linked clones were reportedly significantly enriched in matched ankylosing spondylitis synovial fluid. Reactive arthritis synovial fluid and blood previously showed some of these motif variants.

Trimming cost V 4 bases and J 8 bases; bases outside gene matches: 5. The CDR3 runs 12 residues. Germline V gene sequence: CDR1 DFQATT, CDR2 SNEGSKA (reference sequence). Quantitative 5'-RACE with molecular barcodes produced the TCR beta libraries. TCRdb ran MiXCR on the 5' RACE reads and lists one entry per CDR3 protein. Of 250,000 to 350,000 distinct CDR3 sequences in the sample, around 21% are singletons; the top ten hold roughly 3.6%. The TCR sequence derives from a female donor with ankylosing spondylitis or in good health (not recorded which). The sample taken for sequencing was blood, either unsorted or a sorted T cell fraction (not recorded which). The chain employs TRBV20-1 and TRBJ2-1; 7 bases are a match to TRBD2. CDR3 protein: CSANGRGDEQFF. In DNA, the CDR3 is TGCAGTGCTAACGGACGGGGGGATGAGCAGTTCTTC.